Sequencing of this T cell receptor (beta chain) was carried out in a study of cytomegalovirus exposure and HLA in healthy donors. Study conclusions and caveats: Reportedly, cytomegalovirus status was diagnosed with high sensitivity and specificity.

The study ran its PCR with 60 Vbeta and 13 Jbeta primers. Clones were read by immunoSEQ multiplex PCR, and TCRdb kept only the in-frame ones, dropping some. The sample yields 90,000 to 120,000 clones, roughly 78% seen once. This CDR3 spans 14 amino acids. Germline-derived CDR1 and CDR2 are SGHRS and YFSETQ. V was pared by 4 bases and J by 7 bases, with 9 bases of the junction left unmatched. In its sample, this clone was seen a few times. Its antigen is still unknown. This receptor was identified in a middle-aged woman in good health and CMV-seronegative. Sequencing used PBMCs. V is TRBV5-1 and J is TRBJ2-5, with 8 positions matching TRBD2. The CDR3 coding sequence is TGCGCCAGCAGCGAAGGGGCAACTAGCGGGACCCAGTACTTC. Translated: CASSEGATSGTQYF.